These 18 T cell receptor beta chains were sequenced from one sample in a study of cytomegalovirus exposure and HLA in healthy donors. The protocol was immunoSEQ multiplex PCR, while the TCRdb copy is restricted to in-frame clones and leaves out a portion. The repertoire holds some 250,000 clones, around 90% seen once, with 0.35% to 0.4% in the top ten. The sequenced sample consisted of PBMCs. The receptor source for this set is a woman younger than 35 in good health and CMV-seronegative.

The V gene is TRBV6-6, the J gene TRBJ1-6; a possible D gene is TRBD1 (6 bases). Trimming removed 5 bases from V and 1 base from J, with 12 bases in between. From germline, CDR1 is MNHNY and CDR2 SVGAGI (reference sequence). The CDR3 loop spans 16 amino acids. Here the CDR3 reads CASSVRGGSYNSPLHF. In DNA form, the CDR3 reads TGTGCCAGCAGTGTCAGGGGTGGGTCCTATAATTCACCCCTCCACTTT.

This chain links TRBV2 with TRBJ1-2, with 10 bases aligning to TRBD1. V shed 6 bases, J shed 7 bases, and the junction held 2 bases outside the gene matches. The germline gives CDR1 SNHLY, CDR2 FYNNEI. The CDR3 contains 12 residues. For the CDR3, the DNA is TGTGCCAGCAGGCGGGACAGGGGTGGCTACACCTTC. Its translation is CASRRDRGGYTF.

The J gene is TRBJ1-4, the V gene TRBV5-4; 9 bases are shared with TRBD1. Germline V gene sequence: CDR1 SGHNT, CDR2 YYREEE (reference sequence). The CDR3 has 17 residues. V lost 1 base, J lost 6 bases, and 10 bases stayed unmatched. This CDR3 reads CASSLSLSTGGHEKLFF. The CDR3 DNA is TGTGCCAGCAGCTTGAGCTTGTCGACAGGGGGTCATGAAAAACTGTTTTTT.

This clone has only one observation. V is TRBV9 and J is TRBJ2-7, with unresolved D. The CDR3 runs 13 residues. Germline V gene sequence: CDR1 SGDLS, CDR2 YYNGEE. V dropped 2 bases and J dropped 3 bases, with 9 bases sitting between them. The CDR3 spells CASSVGVGYEQYF. The CDR3 bases are TGTGCCAGCAGCGTTGGAGTCGGCTACGAGCAGTACTTC. Together with reference TRBV9 and TRBJ2-7, the CDR3 gives the full variable domain: DSGVTQTPKHLITATGQRVTLRCSPRSGDLSVYWYQQSLDQGLQFLIQYYNGEERAKGNILERFSAQQFPDLHSELNLSSLELGDSALYFCASSVGVGYEQYFGPGTRLTVT.

The chain joins TRBV4-3 to TRBJ1-1; D might be TRBD1 (5 bases). Germline V gives CDR1 LGHNA, CDR2 YSLEER. V was shortened by 0 bases and J by 2 bases, with 13 bases between the two germline ends. This CDR3 comprises 16 residues. CDR3 sequence: CASSQEWGGINTEAFF. The DNA for the CDR3 is TGCGCCAGCAGCCAAGAGTGGGGGGGTATTAACACTGAAGCTTTCTTT.

The genes are TRBV11-2 and TRBJ2-1, with 15 bases aligning to TRBD2. CDR3 size: 16 residues. Germline V gene lookup returns CDR1 SGHAT and CDR2 FQNNGV. Trimming cost V 4 bases and J 9 bases; bases outside gene matches: 7. Here the CDR3 reads CASSSWTSGGASEQFF. In DNA, the CDR3 is TGTGCCAGCAGCTCTTGGACTAGCGGGGGGGCCAGTGAGCAGTTCTTC. Supplemented by reference TRBV11-2 and TRBJ2-1, the full variable domain reads EAGVAQSPRYKIIEKRQSVAFWCNPISGHATLYWYQQILGQGPKLLIQFQNNGVVDDSQLPKDRFSAERLKGVDSTLKIQPAKLEDSAVYLCASSSWTSGGASEQFFGPGTRLTVL.

V is TRBV9 and J is TRBJ2-2, with no clear D. Trimming took 6 bases from V and 1 from J, leaving 4 bases between them. This CDR3 is 12 amino acids long. CDR1 and CDR2 (germline): SGDLS, YYNGEE. The CDR3 loop is CASTRNTGELFF. DNA for the CDR3: TGTGCCAGCACCCGGAACACCGGGGAGCTGTTTTTT.

The rearrangement links TRBV7-2 to TRBJ2-5; TRBD2 agrees at 9 bases. CDR1 is SGHTA and CDR2 is FQGNSA in the germline V gene. CDR3 length: 16 residues. The J segment lost 1 base and the V segment lost 5 bases, leaving 8 bases of the junction unmatched. DNA for the CDR3: TGTGCCAGCAGCCCCGGAATAGCGGGGGTCCAAGAGACCCAGTACTTC. Its protein is CASSPGIAGVQETQYF.

The CDR3 coding sequence is TGCGCCAGCGGGGCGGGACAGGGGATCGCTGAGCAGTTCTTC. It is translated as CASGAGQGIAEQFF. The J gene is TRBJ2-1, the V gene TRBV10-1, with 10 bases matching TRBD1. The CDR3 is 14 amino acids. From germline, CDR1 is WNHNN and CDR2 SYGVQD (reference sequence). V lost 8 bases and J lost 9; bases outside the gene matches: 10.

The gene calls are TRBV7-9 and TRBJ2-7; weak D call: TRBD2 (5 bases). Germline CDR1 SEHNR, CDR2 FQNEAQ (reference sequence). The length of the CDR3 is 19 residues. With 1 base removed from V and 0 bases from J, the gap between germline ends came to 22 bases. CDR3 coding DNA: TGTGCCAGCAGCTTAGGGTCGGGGTCCCGCGGCGAAAACTCCTACGAGCAGTACTTC. As protein: CASSLGSGSRGENSYEQYF.

DNA for the CDR3: TGCGCCAGCAGCTTGGACGGACAGTCTGGGGAGCAGTACGTC. Amino acid sequence: CASSLDGQSGEQYV. The chain links TRBV5-1 to TRBJ2-7, with D possibly TRBD1 on 6 matching bases. The CDR3 sequence is 14 residues long. Germline CDR1 SGHRS, CDR2 YFSETQ. Trimming cost V 0 bases and J 7 bases, with 14 bases left between them.

The chain employs TRBV19 and TRBJ1-5; maybe TRBD1 (5 bases). Trimming removed 7 bases at V and 6 bases at J, with 19 bases between. The CDR3 loop spans 15 amino acids. The germline CDR1 and CDR2 sequences are LNHDA and SQIVND (reference sequence). CDR3 sequence: CASTVTTGSGQPQHF. CDR3 DNA sequence: TGTGCCAGTACCGTAACCACAGGCTCGGGTCAGCCCCAGCATTTT. The full variable domain, with the rest looked up from reference TRBV19 and TRBJ1-5, is DGGITQSPKYLFRKEGQNVTLSCEQNLNHDAMYWYRQDPGQGLRLIYYSQIVNDFQKGDIAEGYSVSREKKESFPLTVTSAQKNPTAFYLCASTVTTGSGQPQHFGDGTRLSIL.

CDR3 residues: CASTKTRNTEAFF. The CDR3 DNA sequence: TGTGCCAGCACAAAAACAAGGAACACTGAAGCTTTCTTT. V gene TRBV6-5 combines with J gene TRBJ1-1; D is undetermined. The CDR3 has 13 residues. Trimming left V 7 bases short and J 1 base short, with 10 bases between. Germline V CDR1 and CDR2: MNHEY, SVGAGI.

With regard to this clone: This CDR3 is also generated by other DNA sequences in the sample. The V call is TRBV4-3, the J call TRBJ1-1; D might be TRBD1 (6 bases). Trimming removed 1 base from V and 1 base from J, with 7 bases in between. Germline V gene sequence: CDR1 LGHNA, CDR2 YSLEER. This CDR3 region has 14 residues. The DNA for the CDR3 is TGCGCCAGCAGCCAAGGACAGGAGAACACTGAAGCTTTCTTT. As protein: CASSQGQENTEAFF.

This sequence joins TRBV28 and TRBJ2-7; a possible D gene is TRBD1 (5 bases). The germline V gene has CDR1 MDHEN and CDR2 SYDVKM. This CDR3 region has 14 residues. The V and J ends lost 3 bases and 5 bases respectively, with 14 bases between them. The CDR3 here is CASSLGRVGNEQYF. As DNA, the CDR3 is TGTGCCAGCAGTTTGGGCAGGGTAGGGAACGAGCAGTACTTC.

The chain combines TRBV28 with TRBJ1-5; TRBD1 matches 7 bases. V dropped 5 bases and J dropped 4; count of bases not matched to a gene: 11. Germline loops: CDR1 MDHEN, CDR2 SYDVKM. This CDR3 spans 16 amino acids. Written as DNA, the CDR3 is TGTGCCAGCAGTCCCGACAGGGTAGTTGGGAATCAGCCCCAGCATTTT. Its translation is CASSPDRVVGNQPQHF. The full variable domain, with the rest looked up from reference TRBV28 and TRBJ1-5, is DVKVTQSSRYLVKRTGEKVFLECVQDMDHENMFWYRQDPGLGLRLIYFSYDVKMKEKGDIPEGYSVSREKKERFSLILESASTNQTSMYLCASSPDRVVGNQPQHFGDGTRLSIL.

This clone has only one observation. This chain joins TRBV6-5 and TRBJ2-2; 8 positions agree with TRBD1. Trimming at V came to 4 bases and at J to 5 bases, leaving 9 bases not matched to a gene. The length of the CDR3 is 16 residues. In germline, CDR1 is MNHEY, CDR2 SVGAGI. The CDR3 here is CASSSRRGLSTGELFF. CDR3 sequence (DNA): TGTGCCAGCAGTTCACGCAGGGGGCTTAGTACCGGGGAGCTGTTTTTT.

V usage is TRBV9 and J usage is TRBJ2-7; TRBD1 matches 9 bases. This CDR3 has 14 amino acids. Germline V CDR1 and CDR2: SGDLS, YYNGEE. V lost 4 bases and J lost 3; bases outside the gene matches: 5. Here the CDR3 DNA reads TGTGCCAGCAGCACTACAGGGGGCTACTACGAGCAGTACTTC. Translated, it gives CASSTTGGYYEQYF.